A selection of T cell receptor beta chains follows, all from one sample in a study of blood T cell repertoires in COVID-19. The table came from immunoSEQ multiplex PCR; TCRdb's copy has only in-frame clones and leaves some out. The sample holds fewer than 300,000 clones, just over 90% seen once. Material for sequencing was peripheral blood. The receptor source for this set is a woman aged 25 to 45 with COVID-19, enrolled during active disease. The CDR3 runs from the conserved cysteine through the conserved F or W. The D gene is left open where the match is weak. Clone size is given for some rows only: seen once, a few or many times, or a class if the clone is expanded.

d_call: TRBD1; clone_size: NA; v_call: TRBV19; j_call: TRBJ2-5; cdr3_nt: TGTGCCAGTAGTCCTCCGGGACAGGGGCAAGAGACCCAGTACTTC; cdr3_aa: CASSPPGQGQETQYF
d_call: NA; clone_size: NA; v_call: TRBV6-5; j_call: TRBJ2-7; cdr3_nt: TGTGCCAGCAGTTACTCCCAGCGGTCCTCCTACGAGCAGTACTTC; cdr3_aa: CASSYSQRSSYEQYF
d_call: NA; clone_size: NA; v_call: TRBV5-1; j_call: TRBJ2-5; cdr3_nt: TGCGCCAGCAGCTTGGGGGGGGGCCGAGAGACCCAGTACTTC; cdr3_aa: CASSLGGGRETQYF
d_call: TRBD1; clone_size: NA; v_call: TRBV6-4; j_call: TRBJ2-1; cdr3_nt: TGTGCCAGCAGCCTCGACAGGGGGCAAGGGAATGAGCAGTTCTTC; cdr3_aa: CASSLDRGQGNEQFF
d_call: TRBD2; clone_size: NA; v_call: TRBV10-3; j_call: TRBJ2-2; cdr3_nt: TGTGCCATCAACCCAGCGGGAGACCCCGGGGAGCTGTTTTTT; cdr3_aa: CAINPAGDPGELFF
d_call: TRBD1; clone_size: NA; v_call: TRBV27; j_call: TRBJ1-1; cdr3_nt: TGTGCCAGCACCCCTGGGGTTACAGGGGGGGACACTGAAGCTTTCTTT; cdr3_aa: CASTPGVTGGDTEAFF
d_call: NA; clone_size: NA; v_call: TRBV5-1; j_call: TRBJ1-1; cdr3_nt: TGCGCCAGCAGATCCCTAAACACTGAAGCTTTCTTT; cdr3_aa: CASRSLNTEAFF
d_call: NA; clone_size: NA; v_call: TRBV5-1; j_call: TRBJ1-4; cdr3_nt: TGCGCCAGCAGCTTGGAATCCGTCGCGGGGGAAAAACTGTTTTTT; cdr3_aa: CASSLESVAGEKLFF
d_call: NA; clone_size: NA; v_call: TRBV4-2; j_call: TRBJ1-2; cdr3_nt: TGTGCCAGCAGCCAAGATGTAGCTAACTATGGCTACACCTTC; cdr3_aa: CASSQDVANYGYTF
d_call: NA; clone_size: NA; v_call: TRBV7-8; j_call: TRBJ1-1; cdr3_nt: TGTGCCAGCAGCTCCCCTTGGGGGGACACTGAAGCTTTCTTT; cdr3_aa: CASSSPWGDTEAFF
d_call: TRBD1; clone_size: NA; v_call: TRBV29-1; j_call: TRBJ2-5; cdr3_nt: TGCAGCGTTGTCGGCAGGGGGTTTTTCGAGACCCAGTACTTC; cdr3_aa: CSVVGRGFFETQYF
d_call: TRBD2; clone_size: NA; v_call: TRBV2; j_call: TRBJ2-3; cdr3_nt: TGTGCCAGCAGTAGAGGACTAGCGGGGAACACAGATACGCAGTATTTT; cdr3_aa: CASSRGLAGNTDTQYF
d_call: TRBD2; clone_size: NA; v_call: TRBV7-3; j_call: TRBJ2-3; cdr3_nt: TGTGCCAGCAGCCCACAGACAGGGGGACTAGCGGGATCCGGTATAGATACGCAGTATTTT; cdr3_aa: CASSPQTGGLAGSGIDTQYF
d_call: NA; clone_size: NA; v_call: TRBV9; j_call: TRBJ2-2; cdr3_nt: TGTGCCAGCAGCGTAGAGACTAAGGCCGGGGAGCTGTTTTTT; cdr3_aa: CASSVETKAGELFF
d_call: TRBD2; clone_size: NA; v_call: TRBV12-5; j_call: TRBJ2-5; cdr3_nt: TGTGCTAGTGGTTTAGGTAGCGGGGGTCAAGAGACCCAGTACTTC; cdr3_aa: CASGLGSGGQETQYF
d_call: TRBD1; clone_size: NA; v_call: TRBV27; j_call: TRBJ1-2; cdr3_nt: TGTGCCAGCAGTTTACGTAAAGTACCGGGACAGGTTGTAAGATATGGCTACACCTTC; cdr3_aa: CASSLRKVPGQVVRYGYTF
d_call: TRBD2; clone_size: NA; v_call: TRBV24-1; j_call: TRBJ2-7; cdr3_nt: TGTGCCACCAGTGATTTGGGACTGAAGAGTAGCGGGAGATACCACGAGCAGTACTTC; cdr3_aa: CATSDLGLKSSGRYHEQYF
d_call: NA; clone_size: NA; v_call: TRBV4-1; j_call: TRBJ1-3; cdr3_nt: TGCGCCAGCAGCCGTCAGGGACTGGTCCTCTCTGGAAACACCATATATTTT; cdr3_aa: CASSRQGLVLSGNTIYF
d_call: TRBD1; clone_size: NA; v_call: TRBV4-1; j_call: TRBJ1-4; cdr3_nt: TGCGCCAGCAGCCGAGAGGGGGCTGCAACTAATGAAAAACTGTTTTTT; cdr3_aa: CASSREGAATNEKLFF
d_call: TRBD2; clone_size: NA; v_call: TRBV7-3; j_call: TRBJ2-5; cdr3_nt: TGTGCCAGCAGCTATAGCGGGAGGCGAGAGACCCAGTACTTC; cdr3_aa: CASSYSGRRETQYF
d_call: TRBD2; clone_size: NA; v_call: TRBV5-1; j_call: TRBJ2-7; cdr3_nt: TGCGCCAGCAGCTTGGTGGCGGGAGCCTCCTACGAGCAGTACTTC; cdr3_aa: CASSLVAGASYEQYF
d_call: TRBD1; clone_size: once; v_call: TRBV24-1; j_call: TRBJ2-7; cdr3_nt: TGTGCCACCAGTGATACCGGGACAGGGAACTACGAGCAGTACTTC; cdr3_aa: CATSDTGTGNYEQYF
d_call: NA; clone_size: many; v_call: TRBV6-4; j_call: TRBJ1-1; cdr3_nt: TGTGCCAGCAGTGAGGCGGAGAACACTGAAGCTTTCTTT; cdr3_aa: CASSEAENTEAFF
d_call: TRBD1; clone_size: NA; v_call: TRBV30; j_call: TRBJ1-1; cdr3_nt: TGTGCCTGGGAGGACAGGACTGAAGCTTTCTTT; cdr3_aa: CAWEDRTEAFF
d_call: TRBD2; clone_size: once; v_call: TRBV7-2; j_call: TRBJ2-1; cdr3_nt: TGTGCCAGCAGCTTCGAGCGGGATACCTACAATGAGCAGTTCTTC; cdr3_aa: CASSFERDTYNEQFF
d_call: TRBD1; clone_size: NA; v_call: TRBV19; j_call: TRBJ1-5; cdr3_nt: TGTGCCAGTAGTATTTCGGGACAGGGGACCTTGAACCCAAATCAGCCCCAGCATTTT; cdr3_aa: CASSISGQGTLNPNQPQHF
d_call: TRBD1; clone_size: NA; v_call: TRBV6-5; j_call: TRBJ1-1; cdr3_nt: TGTGCCAGCAGTTACTCCAGACAGGGTAGGAACACTGAAGCTTTCTTT; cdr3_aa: CASSYSRQGRNTEAFF
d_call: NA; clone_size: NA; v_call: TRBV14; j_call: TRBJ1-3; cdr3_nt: TGTGCCAGCAGCCAAGTAGCTGGAAACACCATATATTTT; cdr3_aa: CASSQVAGNTIYF
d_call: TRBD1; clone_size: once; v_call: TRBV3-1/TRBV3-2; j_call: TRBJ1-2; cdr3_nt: TGTGCCAGCAGCCAAGGCCACAGGGGGCTTGGAGGCTACACCTTC; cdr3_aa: CASSQGHRGLGGYTF
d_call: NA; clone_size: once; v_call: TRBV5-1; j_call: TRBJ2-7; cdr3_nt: TGCGCCAGCAGCTTGGATATTTCGACAGTCCCGTTCTCCTACGAGCAGTACTTC; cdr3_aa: CASSLDISTVPFSYEQYF
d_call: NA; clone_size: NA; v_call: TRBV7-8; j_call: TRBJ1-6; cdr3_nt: TGTGCCAGCAGCTTATCGGCAGGTCCGTCTGATAATTCACCCCTCCACTTT; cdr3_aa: CASSLSAGPSDNSPLHF
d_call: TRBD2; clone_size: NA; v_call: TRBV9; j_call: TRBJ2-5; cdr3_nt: TGTGCCAGCAGCGTAGGAGGAGCGGGAGGGGAGACCCAGTACTTC; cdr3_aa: CASSVGGAGGETQYF
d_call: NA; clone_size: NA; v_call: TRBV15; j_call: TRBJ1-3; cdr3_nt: TGTGCCACCAGCAGAGATCTCCGCTCTGGAAACACCATATATTTT; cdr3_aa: CATSRDLRSGNTIYF
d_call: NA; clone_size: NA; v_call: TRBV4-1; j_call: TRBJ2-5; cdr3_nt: TGCGCCAGCAGCCAAGTCCGGGGCCAAGAGACCCAGTACTTC; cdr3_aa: CASSQVRGQETQYF
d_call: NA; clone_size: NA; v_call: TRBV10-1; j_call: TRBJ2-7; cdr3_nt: TGCGCCAGCAGTGACAGGCACAGCGAGCAGTACTTC; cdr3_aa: CASSDRHSEQYF
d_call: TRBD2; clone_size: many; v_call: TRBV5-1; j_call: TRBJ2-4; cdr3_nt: TGCGCCAGCAGCTTGGAAAGCGGGGGCGCCAAAAACATTCAGTACTTC; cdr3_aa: CASSLESGGAKNIQYF
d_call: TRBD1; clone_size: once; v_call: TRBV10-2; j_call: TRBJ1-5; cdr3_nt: TGCGCCAGCAGTGAGACAGGGGGTGGCAATCAGCCCCAGCATTTT; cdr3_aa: CASSETGGGNQPQHF
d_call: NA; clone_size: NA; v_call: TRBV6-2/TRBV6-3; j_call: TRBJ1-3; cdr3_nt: TGTGCCAGCAGTCGGGGGACCGACTACTCTGGAAACACCATATATTTT; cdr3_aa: CASSRGTDYSGNTIYF
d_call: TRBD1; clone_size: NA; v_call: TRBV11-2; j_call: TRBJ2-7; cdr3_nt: TGTGCCAGCAGCTGGACGGGACAGTTACAGGACGAGCAGTACTTC; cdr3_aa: CASSWTGQLQDEQYF
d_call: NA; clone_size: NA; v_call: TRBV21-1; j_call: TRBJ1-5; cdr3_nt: TGTGCCAGCAGCCCGAGCAATCAGCCCCAGCATTTT; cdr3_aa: CASSPSNQPQHF
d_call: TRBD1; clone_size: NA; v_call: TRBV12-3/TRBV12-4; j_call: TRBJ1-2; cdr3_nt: TGTGCCAGCAGCTCTCGACAGGGCTATGGCTACACCTTC; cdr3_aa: CASSSRQGYGYTF
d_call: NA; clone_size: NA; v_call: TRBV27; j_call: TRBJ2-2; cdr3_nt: TGTGCCAGCAGTTCCGAAGGTGGGGGGACCGGGGAGCTGTTTTTT; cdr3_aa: CASSSEGGGTGELFF
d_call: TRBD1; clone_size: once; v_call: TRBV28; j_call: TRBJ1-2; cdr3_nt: TGTGCCAGCAGTGAGACGACTTATAACAGGGGAAGTAACTATGGCTACACCTTC; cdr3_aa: CASSETTYNRGSNYGYTF
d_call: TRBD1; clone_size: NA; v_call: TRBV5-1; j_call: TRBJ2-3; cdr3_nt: TGCGCCAGCAGCTTGGTGGGGGACAGGAGCACAGATACGCAGTATTTT; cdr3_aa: CASSLVGDRSTDTQYF
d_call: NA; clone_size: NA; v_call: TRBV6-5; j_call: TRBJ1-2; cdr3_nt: TGTGCCAGCAGTTACTCCCAGGGCGGCGGCTACACCTTC; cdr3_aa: CASSYSQGGGYTF
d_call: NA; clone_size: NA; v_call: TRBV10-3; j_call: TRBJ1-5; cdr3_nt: TGTGCCATCAGTGAGTCAGGGGCGACCTATGTCAATCAGCCCCAGCATTTT; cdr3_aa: CAISESGATYVNQPQHF
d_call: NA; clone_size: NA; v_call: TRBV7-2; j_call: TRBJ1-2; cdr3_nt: TGTGCCAGCAGCGCAAGTTGGGCGGGGGATGGCTACACCTTC; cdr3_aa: CASSASWAGDGYTF
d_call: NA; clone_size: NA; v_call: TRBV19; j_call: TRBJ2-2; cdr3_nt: TGTGCCAGTGAGGCAGCGAGCTCGAACACCGGGGAGCTGTTTTTT; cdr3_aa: CASEAASSNTGELFF
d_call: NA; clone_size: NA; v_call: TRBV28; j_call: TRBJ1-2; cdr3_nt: TGTGCCAGCACCCGATTCGGCTATGGCTACACCTTC; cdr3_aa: CASTRFGYGYTF
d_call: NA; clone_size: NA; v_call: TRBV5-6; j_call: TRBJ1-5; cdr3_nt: TGTGCCAGCAGCTCATACCGTACAGGTTCTTATAGCAATCAGCCCCAGCATTTT; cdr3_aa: CASSSYRTGSYSNQPQHF
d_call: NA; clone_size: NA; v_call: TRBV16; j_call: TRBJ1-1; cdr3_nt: TGTGCCAGCAGCCAATCGGGGGCGAACACTGAAGCTTTCTTT; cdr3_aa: CASSQSGANTEAFF
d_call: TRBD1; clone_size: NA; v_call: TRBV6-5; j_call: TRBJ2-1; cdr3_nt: TGTGCCAGCAGTTCGACAGGGCTATTTTACAATGAGCAGTTCTTC; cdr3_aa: CASSSTGLFYNEQFF
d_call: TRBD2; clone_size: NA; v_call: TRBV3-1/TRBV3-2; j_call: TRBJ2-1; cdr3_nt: TGTGCCAGCAGCCCGGGGACTAGCGGGAGGGCTGAGCAGTTCTTC; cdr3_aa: CASSPGTSGRAEQFF
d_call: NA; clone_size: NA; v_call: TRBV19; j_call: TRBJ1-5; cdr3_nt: TGTGCCAGTAGTTCCACACAGGACGGTCAGCCCCAGCATTTT; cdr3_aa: CASSSTQDGQPQHF
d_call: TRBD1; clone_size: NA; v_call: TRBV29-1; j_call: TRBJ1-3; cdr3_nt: TGCAGCGCCGGGACAGGGGGTGGAAACACCATATATTTT; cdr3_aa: CSAGTGGGNTIYF